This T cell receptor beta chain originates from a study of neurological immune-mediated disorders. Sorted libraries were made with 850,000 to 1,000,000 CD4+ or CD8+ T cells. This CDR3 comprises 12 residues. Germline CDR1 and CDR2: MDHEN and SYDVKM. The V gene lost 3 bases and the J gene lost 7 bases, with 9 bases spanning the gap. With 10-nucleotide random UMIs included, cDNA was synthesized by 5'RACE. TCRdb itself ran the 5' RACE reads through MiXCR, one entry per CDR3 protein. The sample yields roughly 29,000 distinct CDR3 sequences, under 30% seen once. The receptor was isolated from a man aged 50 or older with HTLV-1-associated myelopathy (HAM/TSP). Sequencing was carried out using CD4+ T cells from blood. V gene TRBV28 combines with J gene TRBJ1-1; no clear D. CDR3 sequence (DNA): TGTGCCAGCAGTTTCGAAGGAAATGAAGCTTTCTTT. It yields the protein CASSFEGNEAFF.